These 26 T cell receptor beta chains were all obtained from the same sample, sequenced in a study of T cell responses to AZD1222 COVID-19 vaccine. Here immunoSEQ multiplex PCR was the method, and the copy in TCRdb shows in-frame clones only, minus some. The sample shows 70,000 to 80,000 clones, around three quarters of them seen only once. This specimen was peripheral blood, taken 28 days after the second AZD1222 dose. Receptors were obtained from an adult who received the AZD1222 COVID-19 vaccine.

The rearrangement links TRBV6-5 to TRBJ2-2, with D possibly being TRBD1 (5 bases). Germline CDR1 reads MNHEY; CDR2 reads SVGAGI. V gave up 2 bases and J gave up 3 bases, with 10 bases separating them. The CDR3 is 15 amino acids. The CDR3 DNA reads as TGTGCCAGCAGTTACCAGGGCTCGGACACCGGGGAGCTGTTTTTT. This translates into CASSYQGSDTGELFF.

The CDR3, as DNA: TGTGCCAGTACGGCCGGTGGGTCCTACAATGAGCAGTTCTTC. Translation: CASTAGGSYNEQFF. This chain links TRBV19 with TRBJ2-1; D remains unclear. Trimming removed 7 bases from V and 1 base from J, with 11 bases in between. The germline gives CDR1 LNHDA, CDR2 SQIVND (reference sequence). This CDR3 is built from 14 residues.

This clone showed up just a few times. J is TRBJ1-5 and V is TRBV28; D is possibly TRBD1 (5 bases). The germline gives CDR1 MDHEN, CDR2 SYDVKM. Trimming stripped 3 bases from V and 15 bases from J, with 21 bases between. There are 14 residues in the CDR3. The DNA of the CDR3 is TGTGCCAGCAGTTTGGGACCGTTAGGGTCTCTGCTGCATTTT. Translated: CASSLGPLGSLLHF.

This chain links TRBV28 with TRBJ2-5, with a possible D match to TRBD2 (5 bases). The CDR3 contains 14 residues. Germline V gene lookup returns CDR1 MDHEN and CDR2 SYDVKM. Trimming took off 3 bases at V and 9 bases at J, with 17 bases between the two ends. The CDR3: CASSFLAGPTAQYF. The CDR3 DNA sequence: TGTGCCAGCAGTTTCCTAGCAGGCCCAACGGCCCAGTACTTC.

Here the CDR3 reads CASSVPKDTWGSLATNEKLFF. The DNA for the CDR3 is TGTGCCAGCAGTGTCCCTAAGGACACCTGGGGCTCCCTTGCAACTAATGAAAAACTGTTTTTT. V gene TRBV2 combines with J gene TRBJ1-4; D possibly corresponds to TRBD1 (5 bases). V lost 4 bases to trimming and J lost 0 bases, with 27 bases between them. This CDR3 is built from 21 residues. Germline V gene sequence: CDR1 SNHLY, CDR2 FYNNEI.

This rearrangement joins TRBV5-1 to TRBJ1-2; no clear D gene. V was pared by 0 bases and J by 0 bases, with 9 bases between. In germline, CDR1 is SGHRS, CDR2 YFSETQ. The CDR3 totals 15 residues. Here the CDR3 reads CASSLEPEANYGYTF. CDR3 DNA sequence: TGCGCCAGCAGCTTGGAGCCAGAAGCTAACTATGGCTACACCTTC.

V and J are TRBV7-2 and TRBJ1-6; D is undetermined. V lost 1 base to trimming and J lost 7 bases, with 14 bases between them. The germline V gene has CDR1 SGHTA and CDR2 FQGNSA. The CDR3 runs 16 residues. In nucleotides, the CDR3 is TGTGCCAGCAGCTTAGTGTTGTCTAGCAGGAATTCACCCCTCCACTTT. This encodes CASSLVLSSRNSPLHF.

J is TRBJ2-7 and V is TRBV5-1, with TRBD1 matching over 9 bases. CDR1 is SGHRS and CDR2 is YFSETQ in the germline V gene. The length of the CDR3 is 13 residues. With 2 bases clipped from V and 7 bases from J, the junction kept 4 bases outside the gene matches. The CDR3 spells CASSFGTGFEQYF. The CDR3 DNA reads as TGCGCCAGCAGCTTCGGGACAGGGTTTGAGCAGTACTTC.

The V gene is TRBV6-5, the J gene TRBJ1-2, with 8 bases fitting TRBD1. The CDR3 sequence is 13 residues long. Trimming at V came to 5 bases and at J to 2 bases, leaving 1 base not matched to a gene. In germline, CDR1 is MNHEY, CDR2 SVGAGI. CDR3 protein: CASSRTGNYGYTF. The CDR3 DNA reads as TGTGCCAGCAGTAGGACAGGGAACTATGGCTACACCTTC.

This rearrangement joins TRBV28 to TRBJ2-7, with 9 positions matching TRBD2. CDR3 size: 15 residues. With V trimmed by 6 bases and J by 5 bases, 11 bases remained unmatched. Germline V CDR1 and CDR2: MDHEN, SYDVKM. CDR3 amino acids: CASRTAGGPNNEQYF. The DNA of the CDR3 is TGTGCCAGCAGGACGGCGGGAGGGCCTAACAACGAGCAGTACTTC.

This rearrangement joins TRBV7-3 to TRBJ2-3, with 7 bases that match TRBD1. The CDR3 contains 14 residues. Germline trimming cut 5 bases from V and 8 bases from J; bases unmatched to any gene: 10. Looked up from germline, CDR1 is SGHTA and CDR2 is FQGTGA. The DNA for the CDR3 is TGTGCCAGCAGCCCGGGACAGTCAGCTGTTACGCAGTATTTT. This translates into CASSPGQSAVTQYF.

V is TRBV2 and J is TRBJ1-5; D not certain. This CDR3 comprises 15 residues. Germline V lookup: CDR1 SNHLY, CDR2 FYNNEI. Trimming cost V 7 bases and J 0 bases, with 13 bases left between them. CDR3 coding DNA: TGTGCCAGCACGTCGGCCAGTTATAGCAATCAGCCCCAGCATTTT. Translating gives CASTSASYSNQPQHF. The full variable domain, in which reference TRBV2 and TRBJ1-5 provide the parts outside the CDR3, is EPEVTQTPSHQVTQMGQEVILRCVPISNHLYFYWYRQILGQKVEFLVSFYNNEISEKSEIFDDQFSVERPDGSNFTLKIRSTKLEDSAMYFCASTSASYSNQPQHFGDGTRLSIL.

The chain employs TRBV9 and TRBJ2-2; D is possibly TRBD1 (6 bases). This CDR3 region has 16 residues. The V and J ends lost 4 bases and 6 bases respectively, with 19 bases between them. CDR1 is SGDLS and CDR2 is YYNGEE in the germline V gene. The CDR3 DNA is TGTGCCAGCAGCACCGGTCCCCAGGGGTCGGCCGGGGAGCTGTTTTTT. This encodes CASSTGPQGSAGELFF.

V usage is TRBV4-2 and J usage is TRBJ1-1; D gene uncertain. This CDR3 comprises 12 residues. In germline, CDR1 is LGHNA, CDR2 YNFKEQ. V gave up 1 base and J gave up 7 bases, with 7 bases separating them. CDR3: CASSQARYEAFF. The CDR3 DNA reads TGTGCCAGCAGCCAAGCGCGATATGAAGCTTTCTTT.

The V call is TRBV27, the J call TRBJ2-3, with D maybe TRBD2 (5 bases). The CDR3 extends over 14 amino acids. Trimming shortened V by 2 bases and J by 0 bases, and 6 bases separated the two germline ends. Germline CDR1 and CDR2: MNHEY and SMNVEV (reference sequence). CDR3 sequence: CASSLSGSTDTQYF. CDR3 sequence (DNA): TGTGCCAGCAGTTTAAGCGGCAGCACAGATACGCAGTATTTT.

CDR3 sequence reads: CASSSGGIESNEKLFF. The CDR3 coding sequence is TGTGCCAGCAGTTCGGGGGGGATCGAATCGAATGAAAAACTGTTTTTT. V is TRBV28 and J is TRBJ1-4; a possible D gene is TRBD1 (5 bases). V lost 4 bases to trimming and J lost 5 bases, with 17 bases between them. The germline CDR1 and CDR2 sequences are MDHEN and SYDVKM. This CDR3 spans 16 amino acids.

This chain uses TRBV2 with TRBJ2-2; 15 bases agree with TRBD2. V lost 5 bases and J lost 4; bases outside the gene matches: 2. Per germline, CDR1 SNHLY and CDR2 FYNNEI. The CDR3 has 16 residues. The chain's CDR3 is CASSWTSGGATGELFF. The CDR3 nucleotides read TGTGCCAGCAGTTGGACTAGCGGGGGGGCCACCGGGGAGCTGTTTTTT.

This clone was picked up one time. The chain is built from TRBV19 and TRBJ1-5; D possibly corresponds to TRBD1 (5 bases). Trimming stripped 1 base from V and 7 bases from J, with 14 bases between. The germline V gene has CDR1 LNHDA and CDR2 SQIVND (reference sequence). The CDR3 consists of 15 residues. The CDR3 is CASSIGAGIGQPQHF. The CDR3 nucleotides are TGTGCCAGTAGTATAGGGGCAGGGATTGGCCAGCCCCAGCATTTT.

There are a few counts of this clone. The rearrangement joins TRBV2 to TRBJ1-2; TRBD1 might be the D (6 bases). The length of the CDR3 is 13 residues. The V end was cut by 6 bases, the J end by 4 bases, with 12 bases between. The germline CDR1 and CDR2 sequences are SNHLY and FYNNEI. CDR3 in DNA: TGTGCCAGCAGAATGGGGGGCCGCTATGGCTACACCTTC. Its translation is CASRMGGRYGYTF.

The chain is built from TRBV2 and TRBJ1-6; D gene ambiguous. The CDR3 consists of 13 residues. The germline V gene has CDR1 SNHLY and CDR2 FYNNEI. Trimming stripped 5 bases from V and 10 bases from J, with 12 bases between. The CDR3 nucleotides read TGTGCCAGCAGTCTGGCCCCAGAGTCACCCCTCCACTTT. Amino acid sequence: CASSLAPESPLHF.

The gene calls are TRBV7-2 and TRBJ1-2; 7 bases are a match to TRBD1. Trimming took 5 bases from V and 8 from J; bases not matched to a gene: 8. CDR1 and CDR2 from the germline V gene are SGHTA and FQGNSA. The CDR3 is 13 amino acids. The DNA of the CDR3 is TGTGCCAGCAGCCTTGACAGGGAGGGCGGCTACACCTTC. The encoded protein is CASSLDREGGYTF.

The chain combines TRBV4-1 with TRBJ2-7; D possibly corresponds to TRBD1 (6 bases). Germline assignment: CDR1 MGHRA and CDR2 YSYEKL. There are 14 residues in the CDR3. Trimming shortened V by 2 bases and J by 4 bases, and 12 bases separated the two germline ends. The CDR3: CASSQSQGIYEQYF. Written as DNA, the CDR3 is TGCGCCAGCAGCCAAAGTCAGGGGATATACGAGCAGTACTTC.

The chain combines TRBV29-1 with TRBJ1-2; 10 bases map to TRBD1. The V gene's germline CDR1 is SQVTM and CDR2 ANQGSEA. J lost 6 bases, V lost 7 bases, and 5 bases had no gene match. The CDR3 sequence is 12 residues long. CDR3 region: CSGGTGVNGYTF. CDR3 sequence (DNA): TGCAGCGGTGGGACAGGGGTAAATGGCTACACCTTC. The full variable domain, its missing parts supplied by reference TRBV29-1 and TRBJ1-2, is SAVISQKPSRDICQRGTSLTIQCQVDSQVTMMFWYRQQPGQSLTLIATANQGSEATYESGFVIDKFPISRPNLTFSTLTVSNMSPEDSSIYLCSGGTGVNGYTFGSGTRLTVV.

CDR3 in DNA: TGTGCCAGCAGTCGGGTGGTGACAGATACGCAGTATTTT. Amino acids: CASSRVVTDTQYF. The gene calls are TRBV6-1 and TRBJ2-3; no clear D. Germline CDR1 reads MNHNS; CDR2 reads SASEGT. The length of the CDR3 is 13 residues. V was shortened by 5 bases and J by 3 bases, with 9 bases between the two germline ends.

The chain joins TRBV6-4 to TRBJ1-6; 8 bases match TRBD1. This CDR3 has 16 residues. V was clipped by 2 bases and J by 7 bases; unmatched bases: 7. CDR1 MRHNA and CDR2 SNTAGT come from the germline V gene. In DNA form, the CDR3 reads TGTGCCAGCAGTGACCCGACAGGGGTCGGCAATTCACCCCTCCACTTT. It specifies CASSDPTGVGNSPLHF.

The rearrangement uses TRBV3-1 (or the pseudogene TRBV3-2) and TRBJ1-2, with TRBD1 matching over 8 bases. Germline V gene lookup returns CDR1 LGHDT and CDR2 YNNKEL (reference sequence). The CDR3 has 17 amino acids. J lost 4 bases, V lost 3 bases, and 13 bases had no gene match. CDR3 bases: TGTGCCAGCAGCCATCGCCAGACAGGGGCGGCCCTCTATGGCTACACCTTC. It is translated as CASSHRQTGAALYGYTF.